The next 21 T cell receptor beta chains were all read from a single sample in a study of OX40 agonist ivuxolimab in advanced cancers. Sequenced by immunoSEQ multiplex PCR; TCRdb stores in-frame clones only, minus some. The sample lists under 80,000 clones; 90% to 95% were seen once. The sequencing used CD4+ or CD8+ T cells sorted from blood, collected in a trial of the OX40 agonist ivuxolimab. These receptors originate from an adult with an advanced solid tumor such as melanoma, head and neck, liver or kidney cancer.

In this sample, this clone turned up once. The CDR3 nucleotides read TGTGCCAGCACCGGGACAGGGGGAATCTACGAGCAGTACTTC. Amino acid sequence: CASTGTGGIYEQYF. This chain links TRBV2 with TRBJ2-7, with 11 bases identical to TRBD1. Germline assignment: CDR1 SNHLY and CDR2 FYNNEI. This CDR3 is 14 amino acids long. V was clipped by 7 bases and J by 3 bases; unmatched bases: 5. The complete variable domain, with remaining parts taken from reference TRBV2 and TRBJ2-7, reads EPEVTQTPSHQVTQMGQEVILRCVPISNHLYFYWYRQILGQKVEFLVSFYNNEISEKSEIFDDQFSVERPDGSNFTLKIRSTKLEDSAMYFCASTGTGGIYEQYFGPGTRLTVT.

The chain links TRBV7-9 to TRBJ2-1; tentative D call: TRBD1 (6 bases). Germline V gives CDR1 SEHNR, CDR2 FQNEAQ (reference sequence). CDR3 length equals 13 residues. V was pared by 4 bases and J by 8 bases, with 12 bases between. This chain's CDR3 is CASSSRQDHEQFF. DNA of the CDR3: TGTGCCAGCAGCTCACGACAGGACCATGAGCAGTTCTTC.

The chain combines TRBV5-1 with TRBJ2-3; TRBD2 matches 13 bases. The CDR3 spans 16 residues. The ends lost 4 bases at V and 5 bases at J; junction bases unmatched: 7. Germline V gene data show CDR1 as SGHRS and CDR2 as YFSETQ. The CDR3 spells CASSRRTSGSGDTQYF. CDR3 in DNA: TGCGCCAGCAGCAGAAGGACTAGCGGGAGTGGAGATACGCAGTATTTT.

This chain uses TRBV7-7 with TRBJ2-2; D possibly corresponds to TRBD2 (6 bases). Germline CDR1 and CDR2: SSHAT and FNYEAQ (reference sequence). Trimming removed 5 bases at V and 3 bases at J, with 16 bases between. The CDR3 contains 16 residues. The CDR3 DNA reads TGTGCCAGCAGCATGGGACTCCGCGGGGACACCGGGGAGCTGTTTTTT. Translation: CASSMGLRGDTGELFF.

The CDR3 spells CASSVLGGAPNEQFF. The CDR3 DNA sequence: TGTGCCAGCAGCGTCCTTGGGGGAGCCCCCAATGAGCAGTTCTTC. V usage is TRBV9 and J usage is TRBJ2-1; D is perhaps TRBD1 or TRBD2 (5 bases each). From germline, CDR1 is SGDLS and CDR2 YYNGEE. This CDR3 has 15 amino acids. With 2 bases removed from V and 6 bases from J, the gap between germline ends came to 15 bases.

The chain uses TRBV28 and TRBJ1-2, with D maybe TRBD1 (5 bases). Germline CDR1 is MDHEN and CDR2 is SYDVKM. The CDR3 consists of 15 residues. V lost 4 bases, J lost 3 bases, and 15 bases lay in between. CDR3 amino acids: CASSSSGLGDYGYTF. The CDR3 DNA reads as TGTGCCAGCAGTTCCTCAGGGTTGGGGGACTATGGCTACACCTTC.

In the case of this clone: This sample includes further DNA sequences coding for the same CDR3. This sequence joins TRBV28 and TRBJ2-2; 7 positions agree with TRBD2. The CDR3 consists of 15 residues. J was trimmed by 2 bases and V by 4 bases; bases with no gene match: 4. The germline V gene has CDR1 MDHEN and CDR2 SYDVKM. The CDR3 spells CASSSGTTNTGELFF. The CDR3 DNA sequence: TGTGCCAGCAGTTCCGGGACTACCAACACCGGGGAGCTGTTTTTT.

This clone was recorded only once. This chain's CDR3 is CASSLPSGNTEAFF. The CDR3 DNA sequence: TGTGCCAGCAGTTTACCGTCAGGTAACACTGAAGCTTTCTTT. This chain links TRBV28 with TRBJ1-1; D gene unclear. Germline loops: CDR1 MDHEN, CDR2 SYDVKM. Between the trimmed V and J ends, which lost 2 bases and 2 bases, there was a span of 9 bases. The CDR3 is made up of 14 amino acids. Using reference TRBV28 and TRBJ1-1 for the parts outside the CDR3, the full variable domain is DVKVTQSSRYLVKRTGEKVFLECVQDMDHENMFWYRQDPGLGLRLIYFSYDVKMKEKGDIPEGYSVSREKKERFSLILESASTNQTSMYLCASSLPSGNTEAFFGQGTRLTVV.

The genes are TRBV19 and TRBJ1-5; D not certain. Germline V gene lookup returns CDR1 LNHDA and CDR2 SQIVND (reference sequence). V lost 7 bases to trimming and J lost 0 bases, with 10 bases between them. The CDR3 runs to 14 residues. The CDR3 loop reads CASTEGYSNQPQHF. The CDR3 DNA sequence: TGTGCCAGTACCGAGGGTTATAGCAATCAGCCCCAGCATTTT.

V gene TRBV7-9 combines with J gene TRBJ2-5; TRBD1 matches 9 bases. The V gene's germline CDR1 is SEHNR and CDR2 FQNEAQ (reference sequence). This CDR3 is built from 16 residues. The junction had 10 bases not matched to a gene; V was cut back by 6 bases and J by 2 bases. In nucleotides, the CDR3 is TGTGCCAGCAGTTATCCGGGACAGGGAGGACAAGAGACCCAGTACTTC. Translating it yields CASSYPGQGGQETQYF.

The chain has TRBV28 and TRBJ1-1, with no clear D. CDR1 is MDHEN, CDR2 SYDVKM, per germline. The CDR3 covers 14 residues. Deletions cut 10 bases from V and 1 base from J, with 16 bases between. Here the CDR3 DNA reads TGTGCCACCCGAAGGACCGTCCAGAACACTGAAGCTTTCTTT. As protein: CATRRTVQNTEAFF.

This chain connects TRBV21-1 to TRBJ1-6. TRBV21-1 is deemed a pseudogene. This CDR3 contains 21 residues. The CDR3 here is CASSSPLAPNSAYTRNSPLHF. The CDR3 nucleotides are TGTGCCAGCAGCTCGCCACTGGCCCCCAACAGCGCTTATACCAGAAATTCACCCCTCCACTTT.

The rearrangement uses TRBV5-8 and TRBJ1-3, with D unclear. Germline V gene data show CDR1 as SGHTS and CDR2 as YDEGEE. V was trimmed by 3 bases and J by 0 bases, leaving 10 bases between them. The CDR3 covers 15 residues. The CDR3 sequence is CASSSVFSSGNTIYF. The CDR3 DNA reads TGTGCCAGCAGCTCTGTGTTTAGCTCTGGAAACACCATATATTTT.

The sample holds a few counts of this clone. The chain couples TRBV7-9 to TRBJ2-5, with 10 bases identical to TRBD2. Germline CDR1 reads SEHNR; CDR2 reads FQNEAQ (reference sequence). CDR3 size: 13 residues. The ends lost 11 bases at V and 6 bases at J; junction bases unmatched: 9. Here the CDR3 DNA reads TGTGCCGGGGGCGGAGCGGGAGGGCAGACCCAGTACTTC. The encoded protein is CAGGGAGGQTQYF.

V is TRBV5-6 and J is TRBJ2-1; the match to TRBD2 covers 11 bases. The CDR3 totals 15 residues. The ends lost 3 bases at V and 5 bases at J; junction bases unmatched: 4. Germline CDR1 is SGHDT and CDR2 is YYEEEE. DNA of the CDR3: TGTGCCAGCAGCTCCAGGACTAGCGGGCACAATGAGCAGTTCTTC. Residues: CASSSRTSGHNEQFF.

The CDR3 bases are TGTGCCAGTAGTATAGGGGGAGGCGCCGGGGAGCTGTTTTTT. Its translation is CASSIGGGAGELFF. The chain couples TRBV19 to TRBJ2-2; D may be TRBD2 (6 bases). The CDR3 has 14 residues. V was cut by 1 base and J by 6 bases, with 9 bases left in between. The germline V gene encodes CDR1 LNHDA and CDR2 SQIVND (reference sequence).

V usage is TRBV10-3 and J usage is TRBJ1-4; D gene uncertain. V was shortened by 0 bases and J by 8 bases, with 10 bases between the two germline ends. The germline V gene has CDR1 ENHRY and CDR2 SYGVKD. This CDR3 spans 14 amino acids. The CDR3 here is CAISESYLKEKLFF. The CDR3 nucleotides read TGTGCCATCAGTGAGTCGTACCTCAAGGAAAAACTGTTTTTT.

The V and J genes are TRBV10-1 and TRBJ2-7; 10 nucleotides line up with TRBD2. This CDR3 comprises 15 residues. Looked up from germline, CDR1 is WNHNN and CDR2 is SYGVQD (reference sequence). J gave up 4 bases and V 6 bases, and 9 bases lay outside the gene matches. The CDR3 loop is CASSGASGSRYEQYF. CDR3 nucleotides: TGCGCCAGCAGCGGGGCTAGCGGGAGTCGGTACGAGCAGTACTTC.

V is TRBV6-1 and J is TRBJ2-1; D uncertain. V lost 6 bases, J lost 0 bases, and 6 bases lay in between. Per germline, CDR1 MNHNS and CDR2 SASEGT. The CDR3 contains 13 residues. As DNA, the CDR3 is TGTGCCAGCAGACAGAGCTCCTACAATGAGCAGTTCTTC. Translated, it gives CASRQSSYNEQFF.

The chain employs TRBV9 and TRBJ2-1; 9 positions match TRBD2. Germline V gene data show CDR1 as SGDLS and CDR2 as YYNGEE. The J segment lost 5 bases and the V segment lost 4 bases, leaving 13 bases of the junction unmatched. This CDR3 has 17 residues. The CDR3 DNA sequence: TGTGCCAGCAGCCCTCAATGGAGTGCGGGAGGGAACAATGAGCAGTTCTTC. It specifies CASSPQWSAGGNNEQFF.

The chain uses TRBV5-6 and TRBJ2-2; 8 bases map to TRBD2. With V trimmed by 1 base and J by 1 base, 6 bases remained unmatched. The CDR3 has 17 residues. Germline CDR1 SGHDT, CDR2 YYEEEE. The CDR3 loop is CASSLPGGALNTGELFF. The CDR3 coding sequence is TGTGCCAGCAGCTTGCCCGGGGGGGCCTTGAACACCGGGGAGCTGTTTTTT. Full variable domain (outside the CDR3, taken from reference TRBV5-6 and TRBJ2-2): DAGVTQSPTHLIKTRGQQVTLRCSPKSGHDTVSWYQQALGQGPQFIFQYYEEEERQRGNFPDRFSGHQFPNYSSELNVNALLLGDSALYLCASSLPGGALNTGELFFGEGSRLTVL.